One and the same sample provided the 26 T cell receptor beta chains below, sequenced in a study of T cell responses to AZD1222 COVID-19 vaccine. Using immunoSEQ multiplex PCR, the repertoire was profiled, and TCRdb retains in-frame clones only, with some absent. The table has about 150,000 clones, 87% seen once. The sample consisted of peripheral blood, taken 28 days after the second AZD1222 dose. All receptors derive from an adult who received the AZD1222 COVID-19 vaccine.

The V call is TRBV6-4, the J call TRBJ2-1, with 9 bases fitting TRBD2. CDR1 and CDR2 from the germline V gene are MRHNA and SNTAGT. The V gene end was trimmed by 11 bases and the J gene end by 6 bases; junction bases not matched to a gene: 11. This CDR3 spans 14 amino acids. In DNA, the CDR3 is TGTGCCGCGGGGGGGGGCCCAGAATCCAATGAGCAGTTCTTC. Protein: CAAGGGPESNEQFF.

This clone was seen just once. This rearrangement joins TRBV6-5 to TRBJ2-7; D tentatively reads TRBD1 or TRBD2 (6 bases each). Deletions cut 7 bases from V and 2 bases from J, with 18 bases between. The CDR3 spans 15 residues. Germline V CDR1 and CDR2: MNHEY, SVGAGI. In nucleotides, the CDR3 is TGTGCCAGCATGCTGGAGGGGGAGGAAGCCTACGAGCAGTACTTC. It yields the protein CASMLEGEEAYEQYF.

V and J are TRBV15 and TRBJ2-7, with no clear D. V was clipped by 5 bases and J by 4 bases, with 18 bases between them. Germline V gives CDR1 LNHNV, CDR2 YYDKDF (reference sequence). This CDR3 spans 15 amino acids. Here the CDR3 reads CATSAGDGDLYEQYF. In DNA, the CDR3 is TGTGCCACCAGCGCCGGAGACGGCGATCTTTACGAGCAGTACTTC. Based on the CDR3 plus reference TRBV15 and TRBJ2-7, the full variable domain is DAMVIQNPRYQVTQFGKPVTLSCSQTLNHNVMYWYQQKSSQAPKLLFHYYDKDFNNEADTPDNFQSRRPNTSFCFLDIRSPGLGDTAMYLCATSAGDGDLYEQYFGPGTRLTVT.

The table lists this clone with a few counts. The chain recombines TRBV19 with TRBJ2-2, with D perhaps being TRBD1 or TRBD2 (5 bases each). This CDR3 spans 13 amino acids. CDR1 and CDR2 from the germline V gene are LNHDA and SQIVND (reference sequence). Trimming shortened V by 1 base and J by 6 bases, and 6 bases separated the two germline ends. The CDR3 nucleotides are TGTGCCAGTAGTATAGCGGGACCCGGGGAGCTGTTTTTT. Protein: CASSIAGPGELFF.

The chain recombines TRBV6-2 or TRBV6-3 with TRBJ2-7; D ambiguous. This CDR3 is built from 12 residues. Germline V gives CDR1 MNHEY, CDR2 SVGEGT. V shed 2 bases and J shed 3 bases, with 5 bases lying between them. The CDR3 coding sequence is TGTGCCAGCAGTTACACCGTCTACGAGCAGTACTTC. It encodes CASSYTVYEQYF.

The CDR3 is CASSRTSGAYNEQFF. CDR3 nucleotides: TGTGCCAGCAGTCGGACTAGCGGGGCTTACAATGAGCAGTTCTTC. The V and J genes are TRBV27 and TRBJ2-1; 12 nucleotides line up with TRBD2. The CDR3 is 15 residues long. Germline lookup yields CDR1 MNHEY and CDR2 SMNVEV (reference sequence). V shed 5 bases, J shed 4 bases, and the junction held 3 bases outside the gene matches.

The V and J genes are TRBV7-2 and TRBJ2-5; the D gene is possibly TRBD2 (6 bases). V shed 5 bases and J shed 4 bases, with 11 bases lying between them. The CDR3 extends over 13 amino acids. Germline V gene data show CDR1 as SGHTA and CDR2 as FQGNSA. This CDR3 is CASSGRGGETQYF. The CDR3 DNA is TGTGCCAGCAGCGGGCGGGGAGGAGAGACCCAGTACTTC.

The rearrangement links TRBV25-1 to TRBJ1-4; D not resolved. Germline-derived CDR1 and CDR2 are MGHDK and SYGVNS. Trimming cost V 6 bases and J 3 bases, with 14 bases left between them. The length of the CDR3 is 15 residues. The CDR3 is CASSSLSGPNEKLFF. The DNA for the CDR3 is TGTGCCAGCAGCTCCTTAAGTGGTCCTAATGAAAAACTGTTTTTT. Full variable domain (remainder filled in from reference TRBV25-1 and TRBJ1-4): EADIYQTPRYLVIGTGKKITLECSQTMGHDKMYWYQQDPGMELHLIHYSYGVNSTEKGDLSSESTVSRIRTEHFPLTLESARPSHTSQYLCASSSLSGPNEKLFFGSGTQLSVL.

The chain has TRBV18 and TRBJ2-7, with D perhaps matching TRBD1 or TRBD2 (5 bases each). With 8 bases removed from V and 0 bases from J, the gap between germline ends came to 14 bases. The CDR3 extends over 14 amino acids. Germline V gene sequence: CDR1 KGHSH, CDR2 LQKENI. CDR3 region: CASRGTATSYEQYF. CDR3 bases: TGTGCCAGCCGAGGGACGGCCACCTCCTACGAGCAGTACTTC.

The chain recombines TRBV15 with TRBJ1-2; 8 bases agree with TRBD1. This CDR3 region has 13 residues. CDR1 LNHNV and CDR2 YYDKDF come from the germline V gene (reference sequence). V lost 5 bases, J lost 3 bases, and 2 bases stayed unmatched. Written as DNA, the CDR3 is TGTGCCACCAGCCAGGGGGCGGACTATGGCTACACCTTC. Translation gives CATSQGADYGYTF.

The chain carries TRBV19 and TRBJ1-6, with TRBD1 as a possible D gene (5 bases). The length of the CDR3 is 14 residues. V lost 6 bases and J lost 1, with 7 bases in between. Germline loops: CDR1 LNHDA, CDR2 SQIVND (reference sequence). The CDR3 DNA reads as TGTGCCAGTAGCTGGGGGTCCTATAATTCACCCCTCCACTTT. Translating gives CASSWGSYNSPLHF.

This chain uses TRBV30 with TRBJ2-7; D remains ambiguous. Trimming pared 2 bases from V and 2 bases from J, leaving 13 bases between. Germline loops: CDR1 GTSNPN, CDR2 SVGIG (reference sequence). This CDR3 has 14 amino acids. DNA of the CDR3: TGTGCCTGGAGTAGGCCTCCGCCGACCTACGAGCAGTACTTC. Its protein is CAWSRPPPTYEQYF.

V and J are TRBV6-5 and TRBJ1-2; D gene unclear. The germline V gene has CDR1 MNHEY and CDR2 SVGAGI. The germline V and J ends were trimmed by 6 bases and 8 bases, with 19 bases remaining between them. This CDR3 contains 14 residues. CDR3 amino acids: CASRTSGEAEGYTF. The CDR3 bases are TGTGCCAGCAGAACATCCGGGGAAGCCGAAGGCTACACCTTC.

The chain is built from TRBV5-5 and TRBJ2-7, with a tentative D call TRBD1 (6 bases). Germline loops: CDR1 SGHKS, CDR2 YYEKEE (reference sequence). This CDR3 contains 14 residues. The V end lost 5 bases, the J end lost 1 base, and 13 bases lay between the germline ends. The CDR3 DNA reads as TGTGCCAGCAGACCAGGGCAGGGGTCCTACGAGCAGTACTTC. Residues: CASRPGQGSYEQYF.

V gene TRBV4-3 combines with J gene TRBJ2-1; 12 nucleotides line up with TRBD2. Germline loops: CDR1 LGHNA, CDR2 YSLEER. With 3 bases clipped from V and 4 bases from J, the junction kept 7 bases outside the gene matches. This CDR3 has 17 residues. This chain's CDR3 is CASSQTLAGGVYNEQFF. CDR3 coding DNA: TGCGCCAGCAGCCAGACACTAGCGGGGGGTGTGTACAATGAGCAGTTCTTC.

The rearrangement links TRBV5-1 to TRBJ2-3; D remains unclear. The V gene lost 0 bases and the J gene lost 3 bases, with 8 bases spanning the gap. The CDR3 is 14 residues long. CDR1 is SGHRS, CDR2 YFSETQ, per germline. This chain's CDR3 is CASSLGAQTDTQYF. The CDR3, as DNA: TGCGCCAGCAGCTTGGGGGCGCAGACAGATACGCAGTATTTT. The complete variable domain, with remaining parts taken from reference TRBV5-1 and TRBJ2-3, reads KAGVTQTPRYLIKTRGQQVTLSCSPISGHRSVSWYQQTPGQGLQFLFEYFSETQRNKGNFPGRFSGRQFSNSRSEMNVSTLELGDSALYLCASSLGAQTDTQYFGPGTRLTVL.

The chain carries TRBV4-3 and TRBJ1-5; perhaps TRBD1 as D (5 bases). Germline CDR1 LGHNA, CDR2 YSLEER. V shed 4 bases and J shed 6 bases, with 13 bases lying between them. This CDR3 is 14 amino acids long. CDR3: CASSLLPRGQPQHF. The CDR3 DNA reads TGCGCCAGCAGCCTTCTACCAAGGGGTCAGCCCCAGCATTTT.

J is TRBJ2-7 and V is TRBV27, with D possibly being TRBD1 (7 bases). Germline V gene data show CDR1 as MNHEY and CDR2 as SMNVEV (reference sequence). Deletions cut 6 bases from V and 6 bases from J, with 15 bases between. The CDR3 contains 13 residues. The CDR3 region has the DNA TGTGCCAGCAGCTATCAGGGGGGCGGCGAGCAGTACTTC. Translating it yields CASSYQGGGEQYF.

This rearrangement joins TRBV4-2 to TRBJ1-1; no reliable D call. Germline values: CDR1 LGHNA, CDR2 YNFKEQ. V dropped 1 base and J dropped 2 bases, with 17 bases sitting between them. The CDR3 is made up of 17 amino acids. CDR3 in amino acids: CASSQGLWERRNTEAFF. In DNA form, the CDR3 reads TGTGCCAGCAGCCAAGGTCTCTGGGAGCGACGTAACACTGAAGCTTTCTTT.

The chain employs TRBV11-2 and TRBJ2-7; 13 bases match TRBD2. Per germline, CDR1 SGHAT and CDR2 FQNNGV. Trimming removed 1 base from V and 6 bases from J; junction bases left unmatched: 3. This CDR3 has 15 residues. CDR3 protein: CASSLVLAGGTEQYF. CDR3 bases: TGTGCCAGCAGCTTAGTACTAGCGGGGGGGACCGAGCAGTACTTC.

The gene calls are TRBV2 and TRBJ1-6; D is possibly TRBD1 (5 bases). V dropped 6 bases and J dropped 7 bases, with 10 bases sitting between them. Germline V gene lookup returns CDR1 SNHLY and CDR2 FYNNEI. The CDR3 spans 13 residues. This CDR3 reads CASRGQGNSPLHF. The CDR3, as DNA: TGTGCCAGCAGGGGGCAAGGGAATTCACCCCTCCACTTT.

V usage is TRBV3-1 (or the pseudogene TRBV3-2) and J usage is TRBJ2-7, with D possibly TRBD2 on 7 matching bases. Germline V lookup: CDR1 LGHDT, CDR2 YNNKEL (reference sequence). This CDR3 contains 15 residues. V was trimmed by 5 bases and J by 0 bases, leaving 14 bases between them. CDR3 loop: CASSVWGGLSYEQYF. CDR3 nucleotides: TGTGCCAGCAGCGTCTGGGGGGGCCTCTCCTACGAGCAGTACTTC.

This clone was counted a few times. The chain carries TRBV25-1 and TRBJ2-1; no reliable D call. CDR3 length equals 12 residues. With 3 bases removed from V and 9 bases from J, the gap between germline ends came to 9 bases. Germline CDR1 and CDR2: MGHDK and SYGVNS. CDR3 bases: TGTGCCAGCAGTGAGGGCACCAGTGAGCAGTTCTTC. This gives the protein CASSEGTSEQFF.

The chain is built from TRBV7-2 and TRBJ2-4; D uncertain. V gave up 1 base and J gave up 3 bases, with 4 bases separating them. This CDR3 is 13 amino acids long. Germline V CDR1 and CDR2: SGHTA, FQGNSA. CDR3 region: CASSLGNKNIQYF. The CDR3 DNA sequence: TGTGCCAGCAGCTTAGGTAACAAAAACATTCAGTACTTC. The full variable domain, with the rest looked up from reference TRBV7-2 and TRBJ2-4, is GAGVSQSPSNKVTEKGKDVELRCDPISGHTALYWYRQSLGQGLEFLIYFQGNSAPDKSGLPSDRFSAERTGGSVSTLTIQRTQQEDSAVYLCASSLGNKNIQYFGAGTRLSVL.

The gene calls are TRBV9 and TRBJ2-3; 11 nucleotides match TRBD1. The CDR3 is 14 residues long. V trimming: 3 bases; J trimming: 5 bases; junction bases outside the gene matches: 2. CDR1 is SGDLS and CDR2 is YYNGEE in the germline V gene. The CDR3 DNA reads as TGTGCCAGCAGCGCGGACAGGGGGCAAGATACGCAGTATTTT. Its protein product is CASSADRGQDTQYF.

The chain uses TRBV7-8 and TRBJ2-3; tentative D call: TRBD2 (6 bases). The CDR3 spans 15 residues. V lost 3 bases and J 4 bases, leaving 14 bases between the germline ends. In germline, CDR1 is SGHVS, CDR2 FQNEAQ. CDR3 amino acids: CASSFQGPGADTQYF. In DNA form, the CDR3 reads TGTGCCAGCAGCTTTCAGGGACCGGGGGCAGATACGCAGTATTTT.